These 20 T cell receptor beta chains came from one sample sequenced in a study of cytomegalovirus exposure and HLA in healthy donors (dated by TCRdb to 2015 to 2018). The protocol used for the library was the immunoSEQ multiplex PCR assay. For the multiplex PCR, a mixture combining 60 forward primers for TCR Vbeta segments and 13 reverse primers for TCR Jbeta segments was used. In TCRdb, the immuneACCESS table is reduced to in-frame sequences with V and J assigned. These tables do not hold every clone; where another copy was compared, an unresolved V gene accounts for under half, and the others remain unexplained. Here the sample has 150,000 to 200,000 clones; roughly 70% occur a single time. The top ten clonotypes cover about 3% of the sample. Material: PBMCs. These receptors were collected from a male donor in good health and CMV-seronegative.

This chain's CDR3 is CASSLGVAGPQETQYF. CDR3 coding DNA: TGTGCCAGCAGCTTAGGGGTAGCGGGTCCCCAAGAGACCCAGTACTTC. The gene calls are TRBV7-7 and TRBJ2-5, with 7 bases matching TRBD2. Germline CDR1 reads SSHAT; CDR2 reads FNYEAQ (reference sequence). This CDR3 spans 16 amino acids. V dropped 1 base and J dropped 1; count of bases not matched to a gene: 6.

This CDR3 reads CASSLQLAGLRIEQFF. The CDR3 coding sequence is TGTGCCAGCAGCCTACAGCTAGCGGGCCTCCGCATTGAGCAGTTCTTC. The rearrangement uses TRBV14 and TRBJ2-1, with 8 bases lining up with TRBD2. Per the germline V gene, CDR1 is SGHDN and CDR2 is FVKESK. This CDR3 spans 16 amino acids. The J segment lost 9 bases and the V segment lost 4 bases, leaving 14 bases of the junction unmatched.

This clone was observed once. Sequence at one end of the junction differs from germline and may be a read error. The chain couples TRBV7-9 to TRBJ2-6; the D is unclear. The CDR3 covers 15 residues. Germline CDR1 reads SEHNR; CDR2 reads FQNEAQ (reference sequence). CDR3 in DNA: TGTTCCAGCAGCTTAGTCGGGTCTGGGGCCAACGTCCTGACTTTC. Protein product: CSSSLVGSGANVLTF.

The J gene is TRBJ1-1, the V gene TRBV7-3; 7 nucleotides line up with TRBD1. The germline CDR1 and CDR2 sequences are SGHTA and FQGTGA. This CDR3 comprises 14 residues. V gave up 2 bases and J gave up 4 bases; unmatched junction bases: 4. CDR3 in amino acids: CASSLVPGGTEAFF. The CDR3 DNA reads as TGTGCCAGCAGCTTAGTTCCAGGGGGCACTGAAGCTTTCTTT. The entire variable domain, with the rest obtained from reference TRBV7-3 and TRBJ1-1, is as follows: GAGVSQTPSNKVTEKGKYVELRCDPISGHTALYWYRQSLGQGPEFLIYFQGTGAADDSGLPNDRFFAVRPEGSVSTLKIQRTERGDSAVYLCASSLVPGGTEAFFGQGTRLTVV.

J is TRBJ2-7 and V is TRBV7-2; D perhaps matches TRBD2 (7 bases). The CDR3 has 15 amino acids. The germline V and J ends were trimmed by 1 base and 1 base, with 11 bases remaining between them. Germline V lookup: CDR1 SGHTA, CDR2 FQGNSA. The CDR3 loop is CASSLVGGLSYEQYF. Written as DNA, the CDR3 is TGTGCCAGCAGCTTAGTGGGGGGGCTGTCCTACGAGCAGTACTTC.

This clone turned up a few times. The rearrangement joins TRBV9 to TRBJ2-5, with TRBD1 matching over 7 bases. Germline V CDR1 and CDR2: SGDLS, YYNGEE. The CDR3 sequence is 14 residues long. The V gene end was trimmed by 4 bases and the J gene end by 3 bases; junction bases not matched to a gene: 6. This CDR3 reads CASSPMTGKETQYF. The CDR3 DNA follows: TGTGCCAGCAGCCCTATGACAGGGAAAGAGACCCAGTACTTC.

This rearrangement joins TRBV2 to TRBJ1-2, with D perhaps matching TRBD1 (6 bases). Germline CDR1 and CDR2: SNHLY and FYNNEI. V was cut by 7 bases and J by 6 bases, with 15 bases left in between. The CDR3 has 13 residues. The CDR3 reads CASTTGQSHGYTF. The CDR3 DNA follows: TGTGCCAGCACTACAGGGCAATCACATGGCTACACCTTC.

The V and J genes are TRBV5-1 and TRBJ2-1, with 7 positions matching TRBD2. This CDR3 region has 14 residues. Germline CDR1 reads SGHRS; CDR2 reads YFSETQ. Trimming at V came to 4 bases and at J to 6 bases, leaving 7 bases not matched to a gene. The CDR3 reads CASSQIGGVNEQFF. DNA of the CDR3: TGCGCCAGCAGCCAGATTGGGGGGGTCAATGAGCAGTTCTTC.

The DNA of the CDR3 is TGTGCCAGCAGGTCCGGGGGGCGGACTTTTAATGAAAAACTGTTTTTT. Residues: CASRSGGRTFNEKLFF. The gene calls are TRBV28 and TRBJ1-4, with D tentatively TRBD1 (6 bases). Germline lookup yields CDR1 MDHEN and CDR2 SYDVKM. CDR3 size: 16 residues. The germline V and J ends were trimmed by 6 bases and 4 bases, with 18 bases remaining between them.

This chain links TRBV28 with TRBJ2-1, with D tentatively TRBD1 (6 bases). The germline V gene has CDR1 MDHEN and CDR2 SYDVKM. The length of the CDR3 is 15 residues. The ends were cut back, 7 bases at V and 8 bases at J, with 21 bases in the middle. CDR3 residues: CASTLQGYGEYEQFF. The CDR3 DNA reads as TGTGCCAGCACTCTCCAGGGGTATGGGGAATATGAGCAGTTCTTC.

The chain links TRBV5-1 to TRBJ1-1, with D unresolved. Trimming cost V 3 bases and J 4 bases, with 16 bases left between them. The CDR3 runs to 15 residues. CDR1 and CDR2 (germline): SGHRS, YFSETQ. CDR3 nucleotides: TGCGCCAGCAGCTCACTATCCGGGGAGGGCACTGAAGCTTTCTTT. Translation: CASSSLSGEGTEAFF.

The genes are TRBV28 and TRBJ2-1, with D unclear. Germline V gene sequence: CDR1 MDHEN, CDR2 SYDVKM. Trimming pared 3 bases from V and 0 bases from J, leaving 3 bases between. This CDR3 region has 13 residues. The DNA of the CDR3 is TGTGCCAGCAGTTTCCGCTCCTACAATGAGCAGTTCTTC. Amino acid sequence: CASSFRSYNEQFF.

This chain connects TRBV5-1 to TRBJ2-5, with 8 bases fitting TRBD1. This CDR3 region has 16 residues. Germline assignment: CDR1 SGHRS and CDR2 YFSETQ. The junction had 8 bases not matched to a gene; V was cut back by 1 base and J by 3 bases. CDR3 protein: CASSLNQNRGKETQYF. The CDR3 DNA sequence: TGCGCCAGCAGCTTGAATCAGAACAGGGGGAAAGAGACCCAGTACTTC.

The gene calls are TRBV7-9 and TRBJ1-1; maybe TRBD1 (6 bases). Trimming pared 1 base from V and 11 bases from J, leaving 11 bases between. This CDR3 region has 12 residues. Germline CDR1 and CDR2: SEHNR and FQNEAQ (reference sequence). As DNA, the CDR3 is TGTGCCAGCAGCTTAGAACACAGGGATGCTTTCTTT. This sequence encodes CASSLEHRDAFF.

V and J are TRBV27 and TRBJ1-1; weak D call: TRBD1 (5 bases). The CDR3 has 15 residues. Per the germline V gene, CDR1 is MNHEY and CDR2 is SMNVEV (reference sequence). Trimming pared 8 bases from V and 0 bases from J, leaving 16 bases between. CDR3 sequence: CASHPGELLNTEAFF. CDR3 nucleotides: TGTGCCAGCCATCCGGGGGAGTTACTGAACACTGAAGCTTTCTTT.

The chain joins TRBV28 to TRBJ1-2, with unresolved D. CDR3 length equals 14 residues. CDR1 MDHEN and CDR2 SYDVKM come from the germline V gene. The V and J ends lost 3 bases and 8 bases respectively, with 16 bases between them. The CDR3 sequence is CASSLPIPRAGYTF. CDR3 coding DNA: TGTGCCAGCAGTTTGCCCATACCGCGGGCGGGCTACACCTTC.

V and J are TRBV6-5 and TRBJ1-2; 9 bases match TRBD1. CDR3 length equals 15 residues. V dropped 0 bases and J dropped 4; count of bases not matched to a gene: 3. Germline V gene lookup returns CDR1 MNHEY and CDR2 SVGAGI. The CDR3 DNA reads as TGTGCCAGCAGTTACTCTACAGGGGGCAGCTATGGCTACACCTTC. Amino acid sequence: CASSYSTGGSYGYTF.

Only one count was recorded for this clone. This chain connects TRBV9 to TRBJ1-5, with a tentative D call TRBD1 (5 bases). In germline, CDR1 is SGDLS, CDR2 YYNGEE. The CDR3 is 15 amino acids. V lost 0 bases and J 7 bases, leaving 14 bases between the germline ends. CDR3 DNA sequence: TGTGCCAGCAGCGTAGATGGGGCGCTTTCACAGCCCCAGCATTTT. It encodes CASSVDGALSQPQHF.

This clone was detected only once. The chain employs TRBV7-2 and TRBJ2-7; weak D call: TRBD2 (6 bases). V dropped 3 bases and J dropped 6 bases, with 15 bases sitting between them. Germline loops: CDR1 SGHTA, CDR2 FQGNSA. The length of the CDR3 is 14 residues. In nucleotides, the CDR3 is TGTGCCAGCAGCTTGGGACTCGCAAGTCGCGAGCAGTACTTC. Encoded protein: CASSLGLASREQYF.

This clone was counted only a few times. The chain joins TRBV5-4 to TRBJ1-5; 8 nucleotides agree with TRBD1. The CDR3 loop spans 17 amino acids. Trimming removed 4 bases from V and 1 base from J; junction bases left unmatched: 10. Germline V gene sequence: CDR1 SGHNT, CDR2 YYREEE (reference sequence). The CDR3 reads CASSPRGPGGSNQPQHF. In DNA, the CDR3 is TGTGCCAGCAGCCCCAGGGGGCCAGGAGGAAGCAATCAGCCCCAGCATTTT.